This is a list of T cell receptor beta chains from one sample in a study of T-cell reconstitution after alpha-beta-depleted transplantation in children. TCRdb reanalysed the PCR reads using MiXCR and keeps one entry per CDR3 protein. The data hold hundreds of thousands of distinct CDR3 sequences, with over 9.5% observed a single time. Sample: PBMCs from the stem cell graft donor, taken from the stem cell graft. These receptors originate from a human donor who donated a stem cell graft to a child with acute myeloid leukemia. Each CDR3 is given without its conserved first and last residue. The D gene is left open where the match is weak.

CDR3aa: ASSVRGGRETGELF
len: 14
d_gene: TRBD2
v_gene: TRBV9

CDR3aa: ASSGFTYEQY
len: 10
d_gene: .
v_gene: TRBV25-1

CDR3aa: ASKTRGAFETQY
len: 12
d_gene: .
v_gene: TRBV7-2

CDR3aa: ASSRRIRGQTLSTGANVLT
len: 19
d_gene: .
v_gene: TRBV5-1

CDR3aa: SASRDGINTGELF
len: 13
d_gene: .
v_gene: TRBV20-1

CDR3aa: SARAQVTSKNIQY
len: 13
d_gene: .
v_gene: TRBV20-1

CDR3aa: ASTQRLGQDNEQF
len: 13
d_gene: TRBD1
v_gene: TRBV12-3/TRBV12-4

CDR3aa: ASSLFSTGAQY
len: 11
d_gene: TRBD1
v_gene: TRBV28

CDR3aa: ASSLGSGRGTYNEQF
len: 15
d_gene: TRBD2
v_gene: TRBV12-3/TRBV12-4

CDR3aa: SASRGQGTEAF
len: 11
d_gene: TRBD1
v_gene: TRBV20-1

CDR3aa: AISGNPDDTDTQY
len: 13
d_gene: .
v_gene: TRBV10-3

CDR3aa: ASSQQGPYGYT
len: 11
d_gene: .
v_gene: TRBV12-3/TRBV12-4

CDR3aa: SAGSGSNSYEQY
len: 12
d_gene: TRBD2
v_gene: TRBV20-1

CDR3aa: ASSDRDRVHGELF
len: 13
d_gene: TRBD1
v_gene: TRBV9

CDR3aa: ASRQASGALNEQF
len: 13
d_gene: TRBD2
v_gene: TRBV7-3

CDR3aa: ASRAGTQGVGSYNEQF
len: 16
d_gene: TRBD1
v_gene: TRBV11-1

CDR3aa: ASNPTGLAGSEQF
len: 13
d_gene: TRBD2
v_gene: TRBV6-2/TRBV6-3

CDR3aa: ASSRTGTSGSSGELF
len: 15
d_gene: TRBD2
v_gene: TRBV6-2/TRBV6-3

CDR3aa: SVGVAGGPGEQF
len: 12
d_gene: TRBD2
v_gene: TRBV29-1

CDR3aa: SAPSDRDNEQF
len: 11
d_gene: TRBD1
v_gene: TRBV20-1

CDR3aa: ASMTTSPDTQY
len: 11
d_gene: TRBD2
v_gene: TRBV28

CDR3aa: ASSPRPSPGGEQF
len: 13
d_gene: TRBD2
v_gene: TRBV9

CDR3aa: ASSLVRGLVNEQY
len: 13
d_gene: TRBD2
v_gene: TRBV5-6

CDR3aa: SAGTPTNYGYT
len: 11
d_gene: .
v_gene: TRBV20-1

CDR3aa: SARDGAGAGETQY
len: 13
d_gene: TRBD2
v_gene: TRBV20-1

CDR3aa: ASSWRLGDQETQY
len: 13
d_gene: .
v_gene: TRBV5-1

CDR3aa: AITDSYTGELF
len: 11
d_gene: .
v_gene: TRBV10-3

CDR3aa: ASSESWGLGNQPQH
len: 14
d_gene: .
v_gene: TRBV2

CDR3aa: ASRGGEPNTEAF
len: 12
d_gene: .
v_gene: TRBV5-1

CDR3aa: ASSKESGYE
len: 9
d_gene: .
v_gene: TRBV21-1

CDR3aa: SADGTLKQF
len: 9
d_gene: .
v_gene: TRBV20-1

CDR3aa: ASSLNSQDSGNTIY
len: 14
d_gene: .
v_gene: TRBV7-2

CDR3aa: ASSYADRVGEKLF
len: 13
d_gene: TRBD1
v_gene: TRBV6-2/TRBV6-3

CDR3aa: ASSKLQSSLAGANVLT
len: 16
d_gene: .
v_gene: TRBV21-1

CDR3aa: ASSTLGGYPSTDTQY
len: 15
d_gene: .
v_gene: TRBV3-1

CDR3aa: ASALAGGTDTQY
len: 12
d_gene: TRBD2
v_gene: TRBV7-9

CDR3aa: SVRTGMNTEAF
len: 11
d_gene: .
v_gene: TRBV29-1

CDR3aa: ASSFAGTSGPTGELF
len: 15
d_gene: TRBD2
v_gene: TRBV5-5

CDR3aa: ASCPTSGSSYEQY
len: 13
d_gene: .
v_gene: TRBV7-2

CDR3aa: ASSIVGQTYEQY
len: 12
d_gene: .
v_gene: TRBV7-9

CDR3aa: ASSQGQGAGKLF
len: 12
d_gene: TRBD1
v_gene: TRBV9

CDR3aa: ASSALYSNQPQH
len: 12
d_gene: .
v_gene: TRBV27

CDR3aa: SARLYEQY
len: 8
d_gene: .
v_gene: TRBV20-1

CDR3aa: ATSDWYRIQETQY
len: 13
d_gene: .
v_gene: TRBV24-1

CDR3aa: ASSLLGGTPSVNTIY
len: 15
d_gene: .
v_gene: TRBV5-1

CDR3aa: AIRGDSNTEAF
len: 11
d_gene: TRBD1
v_gene: TRBV10-3

CDR3aa: ASSPRGGLADTGELF
len: 15
d_gene: TRBD2
v_gene: TRBV11-2

CDR3aa: SGELAVDEQF
len: 10
d_gene: TRBD2
v_gene: TRBV29-1

CDR3aa: ASSEAEREH
len: 9
d_gene: TRBD2
v_gene: TRBV6-1

CDR3aa: ASSLTSGGGTQY
len: 12
d_gene: TRBD2
v_gene: TRBV12-3/TRBV12-4

CDR3aa: ASSPVQGREKLF
len: 12
d_gene: .
v_gene: TRBV9

CDR3aa: AWSALFTYEQY
len: 11
d_gene: .
v_gene: TRBV30

CDR3aa: CARLGLAGGSTDTQY
len: 15
d_gene: TRBD2
v_gene: TRBV20-1

CDR3aa: SARESGSYNEQF
len: 12
d_gene: .
v_gene: TRBV20-1

CDR3aa: ASSKDGGGTGGRSSYEQY
len: 18
d_gene: .
v_gene: TRBV21-1

CDR3aa: ASSEVQALSGNTIY
len: 14
d_gene: .
v_gene: TRBV6-1

CDR3aa: ASSPGPGSGETQY
len: 13
d_gene: .
v_gene: TRBV3-1